The 22 T cell receptor beta chains presented below share a single source sample, sequenced in a study of metastatic and nonmetastatic thyroid tumors. Thyroid surgery was performed in patients who had received no treatment beforehand. TCRdb ran MiXCR on the PCR reads. The table lists approximately 17,000 clones, 27% of them singletons. The sample consisted of adjacent normal tissue. The origin of the receptors is a female donor with papillary thyroid cancer or a benign thyroid nodule (not recorded which). Some clones in this sample may be carry-over from other donors' samples.

This clone has just a few counts. V usage is TRBV6-6 and J usage is TRBJ2-2; 11 bases are a match to TRBD2. J lost 4 bases, V lost 2 bases, and 9 bases had no gene match. The CDR3 has 18 amino acids. CDR1 is MNHNY, CDR2 SVGAGI, per germline (reference sequence). Here the CDR3 reads CASSYNPTSGKITGELFF. CDR3 DNA: TGTGCCAGCAGTTACAACCCGACTAGCGGGAAGATCACCGGGGAGCTGTTTTTT.

The CDR3 nucleotides read TGCGCCAGCCAAGGGGGGGGCAATCAGCCCCAGCATTTT. It codes for CASQGGGNQPQHF. This sequence joins TRBV10-2 and TRBJ1-5; D might be TRBD1 (6 bases). The V end lost 8 bases, the J end lost 2 bases, and 10 bases lay between the germline ends. CDR3 length: 13 residues. CDR1 is WSHSY and CDR2 is SAAADI in the germline V gene.

Details on this clone: The junction shows a germline mismatch at one end, possibly a read error. In nucleotides, the CDR3 is TGTGCAAGCAGCTCTCCGGATCAGCCCCAGAATTTT. This gives the protein CASSSPDQPQNF. V and J are TRBV6-1 and TRBJ1-5; no clear D gene. The germline CDR1 and CDR2 sequences are MNHNS and SASEGT. The CDR3 length is 12 residues.

This sequence joins TRBV12-3 or TRBV12-4 and TRBJ1-1; possible D gene TRBD1, 6 bases. V was clipped by 6 bases and J by 2 bases, with 13 bases between them. The CDR3 runs to 14 residues. The CDR3 spells CASSKTGPNTEAFF. In DNA form, the CDR3 reads TGTGCCAGCAGCAAGACAGGACCTAACACTGAAGCTTTCTTT.

V and J are TRBV10-3 and TRBJ1-1; D unclear. CDR3 length equals 14 residues. CDR1 and CDR2 from the germline V gene are ENHRY and SYGVKD. Trimming pared 4 bases from V and 1 base from J, leaving 10 bases between. The chain's CDR3 is CAISAGETNTEAFF. The CDR3 DNA reads TGTGCCATCAGTGCCGGGGAGACGAACACTGAAGCTTTCTTT.

The chain has TRBV11-1 and TRBJ2-3; 10 positions agree with TRBD1. The trim removed 0 bases at V and 4 bases at J, leaving 1 base unmatched. The CDR3 has 15 residues. Germline-derived CDR1 and CDR2 are SGHAT and FQDESV (reference sequence). Written as DNA, the CDR3 is TGTGCCAGCAGCTTAGCGACAGGGGGCCCAGATACGCAGTATTTT. Encoded protein: CASSLATGGPDTQYF.

There are a few counts of this clone. The CDR3 protein is CSVPDRLRSEAFF. The CDR3 region has the DNA TGCAGTGTTCCGGACAGGCTAAGGTCTGAAGCTTTCTTT. J is TRBJ1-1 and V is TRBV20-1; TRBD1 matches at 7 bases. Germline V gene sequence: CDR1 DFQATT, CDR2 SNEGSKA (reference sequence). This CDR3 spans 13 amino acids. The V and J ends lost 7 bases and 6 bases, in that order; junction bases with no gene match: 11.

The chain uses TRBV2 and TRBJ1-2, with unresolved D. This CDR3 region has 13 residues. The V end lost 0 bases, the J end lost 5 bases, and 7 bases lay between the germline ends. Germline lookup yields CDR1 SNHLY and CDR2 FYNNEI. The CDR3 coding sequence is TGTGCCAGCAGTGAAGCGCTAGGTTATGGCTACACCTTC. It is translated as CASSEALGYGYTF.

The J gene is TRBJ1-1, the V gene TRBV11-2; D is unresolved. Germline values: CDR1 SGHAT, CDR2 FQNNGV. The CDR3 extends over 13 amino acids. V lost 3 bases, J lost 3 bases, and 8 bases lay in between. The chain's CDR3 is CASSFNQYTEAFF. As DNA, the CDR3 is TGTGCCAGCAGCTTTAATCAGTACACTGAAGCTTTCTTT.

The genes are TRBV27 and TRBJ1-5; 7 nucleotides agree with TRBD1. The CDR3 runs to 13 residues. CDR1 and CDR2 (germline): MNHEY, SMNVEV (reference sequence). J gave up 8 bases and V 6 bases, and 7 bases lay outside the gene matches. The CDR3 nucleotides read TGTGCCAGCAGACGTACAGGGGACAAGCCCCAGCATTTT. Amino acid sequence: CASRRTGDKPQHF.

This clone was counted a few times. The V and J genes are TRBV11-2 and TRBJ1-2; the match to TRBD1 covers 7 bases. Germline values: CDR1 SGHAT, CDR2 FQNNGV. There are 16 residues in the CDR3. Trimming cost V 5 bases and J 4 bases; bases outside gene matches: 13. The CDR3 loop reads CASSAQQGIPGYGYTF. The CDR3 DNA sequence: TGTGCCAGCAGCGCCCAACAGGGGATTCCCGGCTATGGCTACACCTTC. Supplemented by reference TRBV11-2 and TRBJ1-2, the full variable domain reads EAGVAQSPRYKIIEKRQSVAFWCNPISGHATLYWYQQILGQGPKLLIQFQNNGVVDDSQLPKDRFSAERLKGVDSTLKIQPAKLEDSAVYLCASSAQQGIPGYGYTFGSGTRLTVV.

V is TRBV6-2 or TRBV6-3 and J is TRBJ2-7; the match to TRBD2 covers 11 bases. Germline V gene lookup returns CDR1 MNHEY and CDR2 SVGEGT. The CDR3 is 14 amino acids. V shed 6 bases, J shed 3 bases, and the junction held 4 bases outside the gene matches. In DNA, the CDR3 is TGTGCCAGCAGGGGGACTAGCGGATTCTACGAGCAGTACTTC. Residues: CASRGTSGFYEQYF.

On this clone itself: The junction and the germline gene differ at one end; a read error may be behind it. The chain carries TRBV11-2 and TRBJ2-7, with a weak D call TRBD1 (8 bases). The CDR3 is 15 residues long. Germline V CDR1 and CDR2: SGHAT, FQNNGV. This CDR3 is CVSSLDRGGTYEQYF. The DNA for the CDR3 is TGTGTCAGCAGCCTCGACAGGGGAGGGACCTACGAGCAGTACTTC.

The chain couples TRBV5-1 to TRBJ2-1; D perhaps matches TRBD2 (6 bases). CDR3 size: 17 residues. The germline gives CDR1 SGHRS, CDR2 YFSETQ. V dropped 2 bases and J dropped 5 bases, with 20 bases sitting between them. CDR3 nucleotides: TGCGCCAGCAGCTTTCCCGACCGGGAGAAAGTGGACAATGAGCAGTTCTTC. Encoded protein: CASSFPDREKVDNEQFF.

The rearrangement links TRBV20-1 to TRBJ2-7; no firm D call. The CDR3 is 15 residues long. Per germline, CDR1 DFQATT and CDR2 SNEGSKA (reference sequence). The ends were cut back, 0 bases at V and 0 bases at J, with 12 bases in the middle. CDR3 residues: CSAREARRNSYEQYF. DNA of the CDR3: TGCAGTGCTAGAGAAGCCCGCCGAAACTCCTACGAGCAGTACTTC.

The rearrangement joins TRBV12-3 or TRBV12-4 to TRBJ1-2; D gene ambiguous. Trimming shortened V by 5 bases and J by 2 bases, and 15 bases separated the two germline ends. The CDR3 contains 15 residues. CDR3 protein: CASSRPSTGNYGYTF. The CDR3 DNA follows: TGTGCCAGCAGTAGGCCTTCGACTGGGAACTATGGCTACACCTTC.

About this clone itself: A much bigger clone sits one base away, suggesting this may be a read error. This sample also contains other DNA sequences that code for the same CDR3. The chain has TRBV27 and TRBJ2-7, with D perhaps matching TRBD1 or TRBD2 (5 bases each). Between the trimmed V and J ends, which lost 4 bases and 4 bases, there was a span of 20 bases. The germline CDR1 and CDR2 sequences are MNHEY and SMNVEV (reference sequence). The CDR3 has 16 residues. CDR3 bases: TGTGCCAGCAGTTCCGGGTCGGGACCGACCCCTTACGAGCAGTACTTC. This codes for CASSSGSGPTPYEQYF.

This clone was detected only a few times. The V call is TRBV5-1, the J call TRBJ1-2; a weak D match, TRBD1 (6 bases). The CDR3 totals 15 residues. Germline V gene sequence: CDR1 SGHRS, CDR2 YFSETQ. Trimming pared 5 bases from V and 0 bases from J, leaving 14 bases between. The CDR3: CASRTDSQTNYGYTF. The CDR3 coding sequence is TGCGCCAGCAGGACGGACAGCCAAACTAACTATGGCTACACCTTC.

The table lists this clone with a few counts. It may be a read error: a sequence one base away is much more abundant. The CDR3 does not end in the conserved phenylalanine or tryptophan, so this is likely a read error. The chain uses TRBV27 and TRBJ1-5; D gene unclear. Per germline, CDR1 MNHEY and CDR2 SMNVEV (reference sequence). This CDR3 has 13 amino acids. V was shortened by 10 bases and J by 2 bases, with 12 bases between the two germline ends. The CDR3 nucleotides read TGTGCCACCAGAGGGTTCGGCAATCAGCCCCAGCATCTT. Translation: CATRGFGNQPQHL.

This clone was detected only a few times. The V call is TRBV5-1, the J call TRBJ2-1; the D gene could be TRBD1 or TRBD2 (5 bases each). Trimming removed 5 bases from V and 7 bases from J, with 13 bases in between. The CDR3 consists of 13 residues. Germline assignment: CDR1 SGHRS and CDR2 YFSETQ. The CDR3 DNA reads as TGCGCCAGCAGGGCAGGGAGTCCAAATGAGCAGTTCTTC. Translation gives CASRAGSPNEQFF.

This clone was detected a few times. The chain joins TRBV6-2 or TRBV6-3 to TRBJ1-1; D not certain. The CDR3 loop spans 12 amino acids. Germline lookup yields CDR1 MNHEY and CDR2 SVGEGT. Trimming took off 7 bases at V and 1 base at J, with 7 bases between the two ends. CDR3 loop: CASTRANTEAFF. CDR3 in DNA: TGTGCCAGCACGAGGGCGAACACTGAAGCTTTCTTT.

The table lists this clone with a few counts. A junction boundary mismatches the germline segment, possibly from a read error. The rearrangement uses TRBV7-9 and TRBJ2-1; D gene unclear. Germline V gene sequence: CDR1 SEHNR, CDR2 FQNEAQ (reference sequence). The CDR3 loop spans 12 amino acids. CDR3 sequence (DNA): TGTGCCATGTCGAGCTCCTACAATGAGCAGTCCTTC. Translated: CAMSSSYNEQSF.